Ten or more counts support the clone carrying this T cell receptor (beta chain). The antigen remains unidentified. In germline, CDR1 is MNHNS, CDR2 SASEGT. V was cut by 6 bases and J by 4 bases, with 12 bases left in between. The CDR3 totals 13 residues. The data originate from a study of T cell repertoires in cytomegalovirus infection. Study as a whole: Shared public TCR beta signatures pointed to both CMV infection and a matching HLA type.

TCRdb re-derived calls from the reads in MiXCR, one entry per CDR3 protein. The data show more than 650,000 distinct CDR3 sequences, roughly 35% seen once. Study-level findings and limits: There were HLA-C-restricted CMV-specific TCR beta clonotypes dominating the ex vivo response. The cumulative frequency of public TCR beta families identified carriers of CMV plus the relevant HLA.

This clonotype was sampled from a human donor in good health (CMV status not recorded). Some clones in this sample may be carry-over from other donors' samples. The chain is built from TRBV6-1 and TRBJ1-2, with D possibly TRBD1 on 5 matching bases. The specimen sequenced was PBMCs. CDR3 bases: TGTGCCAGCAGCGATGACAGAAGCTATGGCTACACCTTC. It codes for CASSDDRSYGYTF.